This T cell receptor (beta chain) was captured by sequencing in a study of shared T cell receptors in the human thymus (dated by TCRdb to about 2021). With respect to the entire study: The study examined how self-reactive, shared T-cell receptor alpha chains are generated in the human thymus.

V is shortened by 5 bases, J by 4 bases, and the region joining them spans 17 bases. The germline V gene (reference sequence) yields SGHAT for CDR1 and FQDESV for CDR2. The CDR3 covers 15 residues, taking in both the cysteine and the phenylalanine. This entry keeps only the CDR3 DNA: 45 bases, framed from base 1. On this clone itself: Its cognate antigen has yet to be identified. Per-base qualities were not stored, and no clone one base away is much larger.

The library was prepared using the immunoSEQ multiplex PCR assay. In TCRdb, the immuneACCESS table is reduced to in-frame sequences with V and J assigned. These tables do not hold every clone; where another copy was compared, an unresolved V gene accounts for under half, and the others remain unexplained. This sample lists 700,000 to 750,000 clones; 70% to 90% were detected once. Together, the top ten hold approximately 0.01% of the sample. These data are also associated with another study on human thymus T cells. The second paper states: Donors were immunologically healthy infants undergoing open corrective cardiac surgery for congenital heart defects in Finland. The thymus tissue came from surgical resects taken out during corrective cardiac surgery. Usage of V and J gene segments appeared to be biased in both the thymic and the peripheral blood repertoires. According to the related research, thymic TCR repertoires were highly overlapping among unrelated individuals. The study described the TCR alpha and beta repertoires in fewer than 10 infant thymus samples and a few matching peripheral blood samples. The cohort included over five male and a couple of female infants, with donor ages spanning 7 to 244 days. Thymocytes were freed from the tissue by mechanical means and kept at -70 degrees C as pellets of roughly 9-30 million cells. Genomic DNA was extracted from frozen cell pellets with a QIAsymphony instrument. TCRB and TCRAD loci were amplified from a standardized quantity of quality-controlled genomic DNA using the immunoSEQ multiplex PCR assay. The V(D)J region was spanned by amplicons of a length sufficient to cover the CDR3 and to identify V and J genes. The amplicons were sequenced on an Illumina platform via the commercial immunoSEQ service. Corrections for primer bias and sequencing errors followed previously described methods, while TCRAD and TCRB definitions were based on the IMGT database. The repertoires were analysed using immunoSEQ Analyzer 3.0 and VDJTools for basic statistics, V/J segment usage, diversity estimates, rarefaction and pairwise overlap. Diversity was estimated using the Chao1, ChaoE, Efron-Thisted, Shannon and inverse Simpson indices, and was also estimated on datasets down-sampled to the size of the smallest sample. Repertoire overlap used strict matching of CDR3 nucleotide sequence, V gene and J gene, with Jaccard-based multidimensional scaling clustering. On average, around 810,000 unique TCRB clonotypes were obtained from thymus samples, compared with roughly 89,000 from blood samples.

The sample comprised thymocytes. The chain is made from TRBV11-1 and TRBJ1-2; TRBD1 is a weak D gene call, 6 bases matching. This sequence originates from a girl under two years old with a congenital heart defect. Donor details come from another sample of the same person, matched by shared clones. The DNA is as follows: TGTGCCAGCAGCCCCCGGGCAGGACAGATCTATGGCTACACCTTC. Its coded protein is CASSPRAGQIYGYTF.